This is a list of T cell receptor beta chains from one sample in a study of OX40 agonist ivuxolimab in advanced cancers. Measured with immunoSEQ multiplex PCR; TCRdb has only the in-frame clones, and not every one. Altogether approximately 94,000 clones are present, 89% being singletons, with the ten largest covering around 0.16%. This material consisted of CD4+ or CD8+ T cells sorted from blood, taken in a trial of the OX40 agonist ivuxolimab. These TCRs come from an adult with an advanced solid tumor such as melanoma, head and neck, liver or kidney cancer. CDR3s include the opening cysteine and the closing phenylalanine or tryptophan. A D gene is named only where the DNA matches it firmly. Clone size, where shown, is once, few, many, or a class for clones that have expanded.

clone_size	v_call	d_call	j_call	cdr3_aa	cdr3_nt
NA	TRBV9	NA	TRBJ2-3	CASSVGAGTDTQYF	TGTGCCAGCAGCGTAGGGGCAGGCACAGATACGCAGTATTTT
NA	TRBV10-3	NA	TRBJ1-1	CAISVQGMNTEAFF	TGTGCCATCAGTGTTCAGGGGATGAACACTGAAGCTTTCTTT
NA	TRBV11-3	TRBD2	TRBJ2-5	CASSLGRAETQYF	TGTGCCAGCAGCTTGGGGAGGGCAGAGACCCAGTACTTC
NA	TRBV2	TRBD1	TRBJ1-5	CASSPGTGNYQPQHF	TGTGCCAGCAGTCCCGGGACAGGGAATTATCAGCCCCAGCATTTT
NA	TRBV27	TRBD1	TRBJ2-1	CASSLPGQGANEQFF	TGTGCCAGCAGTTTACCCGGACAGGGGGCCAATGAGCAGTTCTTC
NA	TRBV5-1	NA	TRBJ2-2	CASSLSGSDTGELFF	TGCGCCAGCAGCTTGAGTGGGAGCGACACCGGGGAGCTGTTTTTT
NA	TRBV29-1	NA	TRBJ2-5	CSAGTFETQYF	TGCAGCGCCGGGACCTTTGAGACCCAGTACTTC
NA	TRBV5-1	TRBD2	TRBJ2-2	CASSFSGTSGRANTGELFF	TGCGCCAGCAGCTTCTCCGGGACTAGCGGGAGGGCGAACACCGGGGAGCTGTTTTTT
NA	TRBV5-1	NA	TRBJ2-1	CASRGQSYNEQFF	TGCGCCAGCAGAGGACAGTCCTACAATGAGCAGTTCTTC
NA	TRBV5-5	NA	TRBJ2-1	CASSLGVRVGEQFF	TGTGCCAGCAGCTTAGGGGTAAGGGTGGGTGAGCAGTTCTTC
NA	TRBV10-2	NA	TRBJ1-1	CASSEFRIMNTEAFF	TGCGCCAGCAGTGAGTTTCGGATAATGAACACTGAAGCTTTCTTT
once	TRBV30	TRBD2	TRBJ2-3	CAWSRTSGGAGDTQYF	TGTGCCTGGAGCCGGACTAGCGGGGGGGCCGGAGATACGCAGTATTTT
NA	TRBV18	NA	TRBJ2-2	CASSLKSPKGSNTGELFF	TGTGCCAGCTCACTGAAGTCGCCCAAGGGGAGTAACACCGGGGAGCTGTTTTTT
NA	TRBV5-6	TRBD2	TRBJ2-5	CASSRTSGRAPETQYF	TGTGCCAGCAGCCGGACTAGCGGGAGGGCCCCAGAGACCCAGTACTTC
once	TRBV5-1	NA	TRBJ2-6	CASSLTSSSGANVLTF	TGCGCCAGCAGCTTGACGAGTTCCTCTGGGGCCAACGTCCTGACTTTC
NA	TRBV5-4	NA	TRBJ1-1	CASSSGALNTEAFF	TGTGCCAGCAGCTCGGGGGCGCTGAACACTGAAGCTTTCTTT
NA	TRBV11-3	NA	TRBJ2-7	CASSLDPGGLNEQYF	TGTGCCAGCAGCTTAGATCCTGGGGGTCTGAACGAGCAGTACTTC
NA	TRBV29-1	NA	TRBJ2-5	CSVEGAKRPQYF	TGCAGCGTTGAGGGAGCTAAGAGACCCCAGTACTTC
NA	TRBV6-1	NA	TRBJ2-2	CASSSLDTGELFF	TGTGCCAGCAGTAGTTTGGACACCGGGGAGCTGTTTTTT
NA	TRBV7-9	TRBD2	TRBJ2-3	CASSLDASGVTDTQYF	TGTGCCAGCAGCTTAGACGCTAGCGGAGTCACAGATACGCAGTATTTT
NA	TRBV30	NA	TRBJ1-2	CAWSSSGRDLYGYTF	TGTGCCTGGAGTTCGTCGGGACGGGACCTTTATGGCTACACCTTC